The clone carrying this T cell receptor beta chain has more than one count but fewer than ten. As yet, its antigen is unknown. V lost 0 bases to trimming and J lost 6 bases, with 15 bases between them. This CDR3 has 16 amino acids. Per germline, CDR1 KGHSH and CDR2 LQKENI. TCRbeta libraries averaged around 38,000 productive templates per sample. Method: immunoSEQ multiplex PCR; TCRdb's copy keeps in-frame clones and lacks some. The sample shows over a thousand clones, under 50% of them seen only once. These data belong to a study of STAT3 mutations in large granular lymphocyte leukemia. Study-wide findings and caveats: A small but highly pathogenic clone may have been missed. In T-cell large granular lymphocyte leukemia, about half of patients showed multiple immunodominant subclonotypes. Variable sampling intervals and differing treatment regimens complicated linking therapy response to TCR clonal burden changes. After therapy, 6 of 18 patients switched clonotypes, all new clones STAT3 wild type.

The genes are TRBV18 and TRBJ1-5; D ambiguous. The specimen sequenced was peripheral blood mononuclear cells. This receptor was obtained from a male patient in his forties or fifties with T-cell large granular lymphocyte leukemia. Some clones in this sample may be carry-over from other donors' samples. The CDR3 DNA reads TGTGCCAGCTCACCACCGGAGGACCCGCGGGGTCAGCCCCAGCATTTT. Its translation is CASSPPEDPRGQPQHF. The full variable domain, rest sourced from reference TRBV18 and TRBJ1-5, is NAGVMQNPRHLVRRRGQEARLRCSPMKGHSHVYWYRQLPEEGLKFMVYLQKENIIDESGMPKERFSAEFPKEGPSILRIQQVVRGDSAAYFCASSPPEDPRGQPQHFGDGTRLSIL.